What follows is one T cell receptor beta chain and its context. Its antigen is currently unknown. The source of the sample is a study of beta chain features in type 1 diabetes. Study observations and caveats: cDNA-based reads could over-represent cells with high TCR expression.

As every portion of the isolated RNA was reverse transcribed, the sequencing read expressed TCRB transcripts. For naive, central memory and regulatory T cell samples, reads averaged around 3.8 million. Using immunoSEQ multiplex PCR, the repertoire was profiled, and TCRdb retains in-frame clones only, with some absent. The sample includes hundreds of thousands of clones, approximately 28% of them seen just once. The authors obtained over 95% purity in all sorted populations. The CDR3 covers 13 residues. Germline V gene sequence: CDR1 MDHEN, CDR2 SYDVKM. V lost 5 bases, J lost 7 bases, and 14 bases lay in between.

The receptor was isolated from a man between 18 and 29 years old in good health. The sample taken for sequencing was naive CD4+ T cells from blood. J is TRBJ1-2 and V is TRBV28, with D tentatively TRBD1 (5 bases). CDR3 nucleotide sequence: TGTGCCAGCAGTCCTGGGGAGGGGTTTGGCTACACCTTC. It encodes CASSPGEGFGYTF.